The clone carrying this TCR beta chain came up a few times. This entry is derived from a study of blood T cells in healthy people across ages. PCR was performed a second time for about 7 to 12 cycles using a sample-barcoded 5' primer and a J-beta primer mix. TCRdb itself ran the 5' RACE reads through MiXCR, one entry per CDR3 protein. In the table there are about a million distinct CDR3 sequences, 45% to 60% of which are singletons. Germline loops: CDR1 SGDLS, CDR2 YYNGEE. Trimming at V came to 4 bases and at J to 2 bases, leaving 8 bases not matched to a gene. This CDR3 has 15 residues. The genes are TRBV9 and TRBJ2-7, with 8 bases lining up with TRBD1. Sequenced material: blood. The TCR originated in a woman aged 60-75 years in good health. The CDR3 spells CASSPGQGLTYEQYF. In nucleotides, the CDR3 is TGTGCCAGCAGCCCCGGACAGGGTCTCACCTACGAGCAGTACTTC. Full variable domain (missing parts from reference TRBV9 and TRBJ2-7): DSGVTQTPKHLITATGQRVTLRCSPRSGDLSVYWYQQSLDQGLQFLIQYYNGEERAKGNILERFSAQQFPDLHSELNLSSLELGDSALYFCASSPGQGLTYEQYFGPGTRLTVT.